Listed here is a single TCR beta chain. Its antigen is unidentified. This entry belongs to a study of cytomegalovirus exposure and HLA in healthy donors. Study outcomes and limitations: While the bulk of TCR sequences proved rare, some public TCRs turned up in many donors. Within a later analysis, the majority of CMV-associated TCR beta chains appeared HLA-restricted. In a later analysis, at a false discovery rate of 0.05, about 15,000 TCR beta sequences were associated with HLA alleles.

In the PCR, 60 Vbeta and 13 Jbeta primers were used. Some clones are missing from TCRdb's copy, which holds only in-frame ones; the method was immunoSEQ multiplex PCR. Found here are 150,000 or so clones, about 80% of them singletons; the top ten hold roughly 13%. Looked up from germline, CDR1 is SGHRS and CDR2 is YFSETQ. This CDR3 contains 18 residues. V trimming: 2 bases; J trimming: 4 bases; junction bases outside the gene matches: 16. The TCR comes from a young man in good health and CMV-seropositive. The sequenced sample consisted of PBMCs. The V gene is TRBV5-1, the J gene TRBJ2-3; TRBD2 agrees at 7 bases. This chain's CDR3 is CASSLIPDGTTPADTQYF. In DNA, the CDR3 is TGCGCCAGCAGCTTAATCCCCGACGGGACTACCCCCGCAGATACGCAGTATTTT.